This T cell receptor (beta chain) was identified in a study of blood T cell repertoires in COVID-19. In the study overall: Sources were T cells, B-cell-depleted T cells, or PBMCs; the material itself was cDNA or gDNA.

The authors' processing: Amplification with reference gene primers provided the estimates of nucleated cell counts. Assay: immunoSEQ multiplex PCR; the TCRdb copy retains only in-frame clones and omits some. From that table come the V and J calls and clone size; the DNA was used to work out D and trimming. The sample contains over 300,000 clones, 89% of which appear only once. The TCR was taken from a man aged 40-55 years with acute or convalescent COVID-19. Sequencing was carried out using peripheral blood.

The CDR3 loop is CASSYNRDQPQHF. The CDR3 region has the DNA TGTGCCAGCAGCTACAACCGTGATCAGCCCCAGCATTTT. This chain uses TRBV5-4 with TRBJ1-5; D is uncertain. There are 13 residues in the CDR3. Trimming shortened V by 3 bases and J by 5 bases, and 9 bases separated the two germline ends. The germline V gene encodes CDR1 SGHNT and CDR2 YYREEE (reference sequence).